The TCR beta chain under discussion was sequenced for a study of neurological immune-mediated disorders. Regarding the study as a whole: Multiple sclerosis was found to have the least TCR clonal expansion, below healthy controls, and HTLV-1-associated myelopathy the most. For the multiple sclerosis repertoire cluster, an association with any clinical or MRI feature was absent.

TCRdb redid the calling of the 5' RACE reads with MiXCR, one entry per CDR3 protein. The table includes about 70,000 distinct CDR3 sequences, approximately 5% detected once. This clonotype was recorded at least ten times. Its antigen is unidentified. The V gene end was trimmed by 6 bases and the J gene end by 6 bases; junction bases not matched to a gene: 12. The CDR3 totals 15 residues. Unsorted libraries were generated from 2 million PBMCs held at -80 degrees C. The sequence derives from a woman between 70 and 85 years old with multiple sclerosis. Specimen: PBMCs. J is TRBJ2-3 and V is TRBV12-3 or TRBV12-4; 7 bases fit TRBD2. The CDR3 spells CASSKTSSLGDTQYF. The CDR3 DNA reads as TGTGCCAGCAGCAAGACTAGCTCCCTCGGGGATACGCAGTATTTT.